The present T cell receptor beta chain was sequenced within a study of glioma-infiltrating T cells after dendritic cell vaccination. The overall study: Patients received autologous tumor lysate-pulsed dendritic cell vaccination between the early 2000s and the early 2010s. Autologous tumor lysate was loaded overnight onto monocyte-derived dendritic cells grown less than 8 days with IL-4 and GM-CSF.

V was clipped by 3 bases and J by 4 bases; unmatched bases: 6. Germline CDR1 is MGHRA and CDR2 is YSYEKL. CDR3 size: 16 residues. TCRdb's copy holds only in-frame clones and misses some; the assay was immunoSEQ multiplex PCR. The sample holds around 97,000 clones; roughly 79% are singletons and the top ten take approximately 12%. The gene calls are TRBV4-1 and TRBJ2-3, with 11 bases identical to TRBD2. This TCR was sampled from a human donor with glioblastoma. Sequencing was performed on blood, taken before dendritic cell vaccination. CDR3 bases: TGCGCCAGCAGCCACATAGCGGGGGGGCCTGCAGATACGCAGTATTTT. Translated: CASSHIAGGPADTQYF.